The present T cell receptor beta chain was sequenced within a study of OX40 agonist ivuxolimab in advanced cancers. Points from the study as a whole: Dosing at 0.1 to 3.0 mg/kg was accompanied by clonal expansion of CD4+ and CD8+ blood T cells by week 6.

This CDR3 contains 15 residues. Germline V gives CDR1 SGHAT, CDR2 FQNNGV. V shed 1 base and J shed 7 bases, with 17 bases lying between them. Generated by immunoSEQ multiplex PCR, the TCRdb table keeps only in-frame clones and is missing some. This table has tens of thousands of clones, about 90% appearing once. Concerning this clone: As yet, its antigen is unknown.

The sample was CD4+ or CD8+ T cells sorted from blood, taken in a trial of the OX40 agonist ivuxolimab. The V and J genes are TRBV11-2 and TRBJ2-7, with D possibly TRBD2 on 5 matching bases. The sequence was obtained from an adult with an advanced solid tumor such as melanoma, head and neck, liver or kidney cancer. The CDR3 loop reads CASSLVEGAMGEQYF. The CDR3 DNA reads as TGTGCCAGCAGCTTAGTAGAGGGAGCCATGGGGGAGCAGTACTTC.